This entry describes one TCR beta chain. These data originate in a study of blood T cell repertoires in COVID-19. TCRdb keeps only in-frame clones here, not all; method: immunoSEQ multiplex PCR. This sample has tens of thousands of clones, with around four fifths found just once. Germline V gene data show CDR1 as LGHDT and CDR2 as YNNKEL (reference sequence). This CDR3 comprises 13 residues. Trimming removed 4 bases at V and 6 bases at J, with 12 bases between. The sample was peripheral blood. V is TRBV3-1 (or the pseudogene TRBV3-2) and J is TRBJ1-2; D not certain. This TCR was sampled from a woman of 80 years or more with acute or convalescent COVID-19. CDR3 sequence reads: CASSPRRGHGYTF. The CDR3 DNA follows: TGTGCCAGCAGCCCAAGGAGAGGGCATGGCTACACCTTC.